The clone carrying this T cell receptor (beta chain) was observed once. A quantity of about 0.45 to 1 ug RNA underwent reverse transcription using random hexamers. The authors amplified TCR beta CDR3 across 54 Vbeta and 13 Jbeta using immunoSEQ multiplex PCR. TCRdb analysed the immunoSEQ multiplex PCR reads with MiXCR anew, one entry per CDR3 protein. The profile covers around 150,000 distinct CDR3 sequences, with around 94% appearing a single time and roughly 0.13% taken by the ten largest. V lost 0 bases and J 4 bases, leaving 9 bases between the germline ends. This CDR3 has 13 amino acids. CDR1 and CDR2 from the germline V gene are GTSNPN and SVGIG (reference sequence). These data originate in a study of CD8 T cells in Susac syndrome. Sequencing of TCR beta was performed on blood CD8+ T cells and on blood CD4+ T cells. Purification of the CD8+ and CD4+ T cells relied on negative isolation, and TEMRA cells underwent FACS enrichment.

Material for sequencing was CD4+ T cells from PBMCs. The clonotype comes from a human donor in good health. The genes are TRBV30 and TRBJ1-2; D uncertain. CDR3 sequence (DNA): TGTGCCTGGAGTGTACGGGTAGGCTATGGCTACACCTTC. Amino acid sequence: CAWSVRVGYGYTF.